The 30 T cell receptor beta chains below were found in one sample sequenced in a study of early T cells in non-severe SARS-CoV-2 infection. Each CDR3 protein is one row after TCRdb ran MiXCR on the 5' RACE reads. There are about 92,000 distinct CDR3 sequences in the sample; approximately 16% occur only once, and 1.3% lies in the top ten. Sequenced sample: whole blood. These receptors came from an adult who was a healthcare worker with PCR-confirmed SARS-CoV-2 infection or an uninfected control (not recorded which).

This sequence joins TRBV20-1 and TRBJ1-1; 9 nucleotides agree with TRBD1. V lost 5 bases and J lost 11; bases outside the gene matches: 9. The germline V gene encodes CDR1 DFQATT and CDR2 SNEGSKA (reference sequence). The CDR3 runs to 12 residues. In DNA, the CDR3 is TGCAGTGCTCAGGGACAGGGACCTGGGGCTTTCTTT. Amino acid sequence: CSAQGQGPGAFF.

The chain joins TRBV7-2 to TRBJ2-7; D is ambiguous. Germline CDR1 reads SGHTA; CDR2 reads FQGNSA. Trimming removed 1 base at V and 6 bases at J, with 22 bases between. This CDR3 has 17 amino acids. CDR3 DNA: TGTGCCAGCAGCTTAGGAGGAAAGGCTGAAGATTCCGCCGAGCAGTACTTC. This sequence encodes CASSLGGKAEDSAEQYF. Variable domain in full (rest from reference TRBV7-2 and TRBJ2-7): GAGVSQSPSNKVTEKGKDVELRCDPISGHTALYWYRQSLGQGLEFLIYFQGNSAPDKSGLPSDRFSAERTGGSVSTLTIQRTQQEDSAVYLCASSLGGKAEDSAEQYFGPGTRLTVT.

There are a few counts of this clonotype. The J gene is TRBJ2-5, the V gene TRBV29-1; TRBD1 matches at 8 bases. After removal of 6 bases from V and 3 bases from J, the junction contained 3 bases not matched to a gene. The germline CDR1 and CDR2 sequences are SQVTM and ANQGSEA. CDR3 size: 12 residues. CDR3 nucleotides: TGCAGCGTGACACAGGGGGAAGAGACCCAGTACTTC. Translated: CSVTQGEETQYF.

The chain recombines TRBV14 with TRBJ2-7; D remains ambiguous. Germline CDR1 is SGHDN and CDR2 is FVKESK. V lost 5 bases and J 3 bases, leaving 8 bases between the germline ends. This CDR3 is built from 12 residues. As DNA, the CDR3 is TGTGCCAGCAGCGAATCCCTCTACGAGCAGTACTTC. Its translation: CASSESLYEQYF.

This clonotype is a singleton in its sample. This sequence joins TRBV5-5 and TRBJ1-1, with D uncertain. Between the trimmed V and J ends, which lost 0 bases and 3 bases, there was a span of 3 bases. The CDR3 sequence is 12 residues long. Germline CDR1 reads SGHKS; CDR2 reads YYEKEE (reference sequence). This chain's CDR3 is CASSLVDTEAFF. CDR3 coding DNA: TGTGCCAGCAGCTTGGTAGACACTGAAGCTTTCTTT.

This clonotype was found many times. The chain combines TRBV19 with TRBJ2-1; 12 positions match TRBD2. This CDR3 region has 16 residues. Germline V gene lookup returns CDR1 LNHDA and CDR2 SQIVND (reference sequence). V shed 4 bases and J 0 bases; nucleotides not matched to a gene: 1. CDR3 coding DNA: TGTGCCAGTAGTAGGACTAGCGGGAACTCCTACAATGAGCAGTTCTTC. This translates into CASSRTSGNSYNEQFF.

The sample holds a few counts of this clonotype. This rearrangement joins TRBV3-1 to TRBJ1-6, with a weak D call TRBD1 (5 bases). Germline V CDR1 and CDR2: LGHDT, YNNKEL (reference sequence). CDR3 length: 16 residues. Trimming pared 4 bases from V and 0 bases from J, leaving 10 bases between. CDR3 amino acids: CASSRQTSSYNSPLHF. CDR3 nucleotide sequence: TGTGCCAGCAGCCGACAGACAAGCTCCTATAATTCACCCCTCCACTTT.

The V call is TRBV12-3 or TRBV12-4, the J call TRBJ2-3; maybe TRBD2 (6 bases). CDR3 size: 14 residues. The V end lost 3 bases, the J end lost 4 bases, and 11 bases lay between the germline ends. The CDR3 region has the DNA TGTGCCAGCAGTTTGCGGGGAAGTGCAGATACGCAGTATTTT. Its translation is CASSLRGSADTQYF.

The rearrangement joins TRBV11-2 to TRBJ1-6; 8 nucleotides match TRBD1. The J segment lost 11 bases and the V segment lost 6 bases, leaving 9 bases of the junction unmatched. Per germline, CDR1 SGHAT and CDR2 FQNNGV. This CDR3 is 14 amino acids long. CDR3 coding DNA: TGTGCCAGCAGGTCCGGGACAGGCATCCCACCCCTCCACTTT. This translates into CASRSGTGIPPLHF. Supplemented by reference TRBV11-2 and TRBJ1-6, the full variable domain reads EAGVAQSPRYKIIEKRQSVAFWCNPISGHATLYWYQQILGQGPKLLIQFQNNGVVDDSQLPKDRFSAERLKGVDSTLKIQPAKLEDSAVYLCASRSGTGIPPLHFGNGTRLTVT.

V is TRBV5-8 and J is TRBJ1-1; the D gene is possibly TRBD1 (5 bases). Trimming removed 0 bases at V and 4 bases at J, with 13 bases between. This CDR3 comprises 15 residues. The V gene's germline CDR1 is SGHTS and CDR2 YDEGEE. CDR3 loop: CASSLEGAVATEAFF. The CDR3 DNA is TGTGCCAGCAGCTTGGAAGGGGCCGTGGCCACTGAAGCTTTCTTT.

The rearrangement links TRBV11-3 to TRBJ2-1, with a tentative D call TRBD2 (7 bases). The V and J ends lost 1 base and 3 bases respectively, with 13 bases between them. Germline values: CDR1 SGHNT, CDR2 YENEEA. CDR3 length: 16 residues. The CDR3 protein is CASSLVGGPGYNEQFF. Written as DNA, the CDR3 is TGTGCCAGCAGCTTAGTGGGGGGGCCGGGCTACAATGAGCAGTTCTTC.

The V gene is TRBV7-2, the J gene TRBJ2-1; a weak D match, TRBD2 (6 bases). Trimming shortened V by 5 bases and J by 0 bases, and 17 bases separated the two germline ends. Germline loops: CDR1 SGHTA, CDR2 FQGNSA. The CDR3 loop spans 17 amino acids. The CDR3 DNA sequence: TGTGCCAGCAGCCCGGTTGGACGGGAGAGCTCCTACAATGAGCAGTTCTTC. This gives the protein CASSPVGRESSYNEQFF.

The DNA of the CDR3 is TGCAGTGCTAGGTTTGGGACAGGAAGTAATGGCTACACCTTC. This gives the protein CSARFGTGSNGYTF. The chain couples TRBV20-1 to TRBJ1-2; 8 nucleotides line up with TRBD1. Germline loops: CDR1 DFQATT, CDR2 SNEGSKA (reference sequence). After removal of 3 bases from V and 6 bases from J, the junction contained 9 bases not matched to a gene. The length of the CDR3 is 14 residues.

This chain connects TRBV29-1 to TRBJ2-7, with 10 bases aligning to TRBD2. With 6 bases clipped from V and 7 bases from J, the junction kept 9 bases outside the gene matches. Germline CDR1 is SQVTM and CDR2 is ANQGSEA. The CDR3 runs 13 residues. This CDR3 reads CSVKPGLAPEQYF. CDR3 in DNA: TGCAGCGTAAAACCGGGACTAGCGCCTGAGCAGTACTTC.

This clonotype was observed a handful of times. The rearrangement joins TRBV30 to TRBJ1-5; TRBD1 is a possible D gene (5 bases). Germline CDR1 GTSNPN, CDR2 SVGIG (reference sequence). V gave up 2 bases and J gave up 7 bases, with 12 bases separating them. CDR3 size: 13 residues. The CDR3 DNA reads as TGTGCCTGGAGTAGGGGTGAAGAGCAGCCCCAGCATTTT. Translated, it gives CAWSRGEEQPQHF.

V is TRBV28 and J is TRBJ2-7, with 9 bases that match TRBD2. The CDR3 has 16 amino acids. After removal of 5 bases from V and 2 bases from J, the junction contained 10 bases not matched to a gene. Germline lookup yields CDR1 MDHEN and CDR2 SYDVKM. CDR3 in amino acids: CASSLGGASGAYEQYF. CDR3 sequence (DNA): TGTGCCAGCAGTCTAGGAGGGGCTAGCGGGGCCTACGAGCAGTACTTC.

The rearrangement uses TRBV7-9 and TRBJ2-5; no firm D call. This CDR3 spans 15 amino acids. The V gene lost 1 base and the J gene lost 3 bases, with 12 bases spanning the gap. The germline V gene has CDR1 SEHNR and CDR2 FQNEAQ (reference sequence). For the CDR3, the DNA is TGTGCCAGCAGCTTAGATTTGGTTCGGGAAGAGACCCAGTACTTC. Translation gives CASSLDLVREETQYF.

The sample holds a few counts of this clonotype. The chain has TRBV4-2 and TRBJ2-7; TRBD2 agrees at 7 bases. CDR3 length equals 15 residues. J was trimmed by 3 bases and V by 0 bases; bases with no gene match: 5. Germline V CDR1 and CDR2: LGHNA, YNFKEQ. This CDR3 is CASSQEGRGDYEQYF. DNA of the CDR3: TGTGCCAGCAGCCAAGAAGGACGGGGGGACTACGAGCAGTACTTC.

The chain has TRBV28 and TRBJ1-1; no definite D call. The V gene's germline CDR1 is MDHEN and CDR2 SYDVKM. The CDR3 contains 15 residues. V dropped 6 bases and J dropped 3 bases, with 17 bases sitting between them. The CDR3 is CASRAARRPHTEAFF. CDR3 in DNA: TGTGCCAGCAGGGCCGCCCGGCGGCCGCACACTGAAGCTTTCTTT. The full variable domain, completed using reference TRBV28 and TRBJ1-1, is DVKVTQSSRYLVKRTGEKVFLECVQDMDHENMFWYRQDPGLGLRLIYFSYDVKMKEKGDIPEGYSVSREKKERFSLILESASTNQTSMYLCASRAARRPHTEAFFGQGTRLTVV.

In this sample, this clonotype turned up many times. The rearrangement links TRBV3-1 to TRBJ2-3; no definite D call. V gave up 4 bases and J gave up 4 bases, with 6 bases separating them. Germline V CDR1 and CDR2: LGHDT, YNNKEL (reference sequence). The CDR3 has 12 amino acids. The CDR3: CASSPRADTQYF. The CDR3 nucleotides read TGTGCCAGCAGCCCCCGGGCAGATACGCAGTATTTT.

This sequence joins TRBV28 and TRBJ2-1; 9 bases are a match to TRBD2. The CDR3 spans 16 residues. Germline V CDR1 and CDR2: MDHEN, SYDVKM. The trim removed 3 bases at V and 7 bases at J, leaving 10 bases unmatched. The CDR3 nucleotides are TGTGCCAGCAGTTTTCGCGGCGGGAGGGTAGGGAATGAGCAGTTCTTC. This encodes CASSFRGGRVGNEQFF. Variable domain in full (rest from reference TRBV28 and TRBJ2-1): DVKVTQSSRYLVKRTGEKVFLECVQDMDHENMFWYRQDPGLGLRLIYFSYDVKMKEKGDIPEGYSVSREKKERFSLILESASTNQTSMYLCASSFRGGRVGNEQFFGPGTRLTVL.

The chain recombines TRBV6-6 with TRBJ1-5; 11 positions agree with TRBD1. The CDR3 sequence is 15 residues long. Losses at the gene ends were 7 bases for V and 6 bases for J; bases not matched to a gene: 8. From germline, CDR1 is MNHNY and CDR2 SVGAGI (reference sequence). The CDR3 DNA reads TGTGCCAGCACGAGTGGGACAGGGGGTTTTCAGCCCCAGCATTTT. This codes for CASTSGTGGFQPQHF.

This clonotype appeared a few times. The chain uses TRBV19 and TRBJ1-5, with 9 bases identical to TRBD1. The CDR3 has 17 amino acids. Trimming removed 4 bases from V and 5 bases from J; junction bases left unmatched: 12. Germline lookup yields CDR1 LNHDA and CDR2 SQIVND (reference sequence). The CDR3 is CASSRKRQGGADQPQHF. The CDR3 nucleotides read TGTGCCAGTAGTAGAAAGAGACAGGGGGGAGCGGATCAGCCCCAGCATTTT.

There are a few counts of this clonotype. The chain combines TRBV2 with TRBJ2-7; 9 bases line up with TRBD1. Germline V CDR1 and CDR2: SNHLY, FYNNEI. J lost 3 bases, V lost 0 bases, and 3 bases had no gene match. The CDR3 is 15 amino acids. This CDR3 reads CASSEAQGANYEQYF. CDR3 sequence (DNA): TGTGCCAGCAGTGAAGCACAGGGGGCAAACTACGAGCAGTACTTC.

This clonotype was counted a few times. The CDR3 sequence is CASSQVLAQTYEQYF. CDR3 nucleotide sequence: TGTGCCAGCAGCCAAGTTCTAGCGCAAACCTACGAGCAGTACTTC. The V and J genes are TRBV4-2 and TRBJ2-7; D is possibly TRBD2 (6 bases). Germline CDR1 reads LGHNA; CDR2 reads YNFKEQ. The CDR3 spans 15 residues. V dropped 1 base and J dropped 2 bases, with 12 bases sitting between them.

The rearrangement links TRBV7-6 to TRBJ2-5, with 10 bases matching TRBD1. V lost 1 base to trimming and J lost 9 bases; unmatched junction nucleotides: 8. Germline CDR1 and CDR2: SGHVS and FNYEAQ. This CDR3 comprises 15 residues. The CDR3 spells CASSLGQGAIGPQYF. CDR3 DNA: TGTGCCAGCAGCTTAGGACAGGGGGCAATCGGGCCCCAGTACTTC. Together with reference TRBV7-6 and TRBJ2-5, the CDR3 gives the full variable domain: GAGVSQSPRYKVTKRGQDVALRCDPISGHVSLYWYRQALGQGPEFLTYFNYEAQQDKSGLPNDRFSAERPEGSISTLTIQRTEQRDSAMYRCASSLGQGAIGPQYFGPGTRLLVL.

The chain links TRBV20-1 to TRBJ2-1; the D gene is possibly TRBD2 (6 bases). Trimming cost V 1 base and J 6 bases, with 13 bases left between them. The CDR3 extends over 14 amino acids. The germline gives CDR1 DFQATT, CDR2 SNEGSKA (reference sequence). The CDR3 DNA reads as TGCAGTGCTAGAGCAACCGGGACTCCCAATGAGCAGTTCTTC. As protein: CSARATGTPNEQFF.

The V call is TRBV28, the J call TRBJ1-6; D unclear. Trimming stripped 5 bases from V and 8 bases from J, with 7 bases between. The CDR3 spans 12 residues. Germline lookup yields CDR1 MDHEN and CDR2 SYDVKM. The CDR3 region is CASSLVYSPLHF. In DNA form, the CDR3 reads TGTGCCAGCAGTCTAGTTTATTCACCCCTCCACTTT.

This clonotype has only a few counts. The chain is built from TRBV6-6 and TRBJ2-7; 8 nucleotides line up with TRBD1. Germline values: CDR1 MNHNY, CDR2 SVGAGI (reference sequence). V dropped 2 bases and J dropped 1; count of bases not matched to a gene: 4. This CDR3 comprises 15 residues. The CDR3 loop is CASSYTQGASYEQYF. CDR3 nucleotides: TGTGCCAGCAGTTACACTCAGGGGGCATCCTACGAGCAGTACTTC.

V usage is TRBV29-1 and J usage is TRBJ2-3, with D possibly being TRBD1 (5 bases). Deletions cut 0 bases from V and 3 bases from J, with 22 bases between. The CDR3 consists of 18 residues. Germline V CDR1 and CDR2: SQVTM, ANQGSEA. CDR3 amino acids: CSVEDRRSGQGRTDTQYF. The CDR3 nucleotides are TGCAGCGTTGAAGATCGAAGATCAGGCCAGGGTAGGACAGATACGCAGTATTTT.